Detailed here is one T cell receptor (beta chain). This sample was included in a study of neoadjuvant anti-PD-1 for oral cavity cancer. Assay used: immunoSEQ multiplex PCR; TCRdb lists only in-frame clones, some missing. Of fewer than 70,000 clones listed, approximately 79% were seen once; the top ten hold 2% to 3%. V dropped 7 bases and J dropped 5; count of bases not matched to a gene: 12. The CDR3 is 16 amino acids. The germline CDR1 and CDR2 sequences are SNHLY and FYNNEI. The J gene is TRBJ2-1, the V gene TRBV2; 9 positions agree with TRBD2. Sequences were derived from PBMCs, sampled before nivolumab (anti-PD-1) treatment. This receptor was taken from a person between 40 and 80 years old with oral cavity squamous cell carcinoma. For the CDR3, the DNA is TGTGCCAGCACACTAGCGGGTCGACTCCCCCACAATGAGCAGTTCTTC. This encodes CASTLAGRLPHNEQFF.